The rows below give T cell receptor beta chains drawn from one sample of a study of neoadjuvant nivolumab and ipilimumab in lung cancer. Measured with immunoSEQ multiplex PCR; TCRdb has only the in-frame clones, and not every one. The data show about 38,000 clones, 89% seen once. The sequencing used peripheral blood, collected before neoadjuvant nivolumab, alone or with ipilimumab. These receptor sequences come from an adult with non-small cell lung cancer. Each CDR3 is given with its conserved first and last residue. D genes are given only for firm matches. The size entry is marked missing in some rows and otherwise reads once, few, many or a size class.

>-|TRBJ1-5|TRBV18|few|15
CASSTDQANGQPQHF
TGTGCCAGCTCAACCGATCAGGCCAACGGACAGCCCCAGCATTTT
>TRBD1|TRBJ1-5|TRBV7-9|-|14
CASSTDRGSQPQHF
TGTGCCAGCAGCACAGACAGGGGGAGTCAGCCCCAGCATTTT
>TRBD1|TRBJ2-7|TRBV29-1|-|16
CSVTGTGGDYSYEQYF
TGCAGCGTTACCGGGACAGGGGGCGATTATTCCTACGAGCAGTACTTC
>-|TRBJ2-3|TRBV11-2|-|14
CASSAQRNTDTQYF
TGTGCCAGCAGTGCCCAGCGGAACACAGATACGCAGTATTTT
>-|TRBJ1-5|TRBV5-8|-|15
CASSLGEASNQPQHF
TGTGCCAGCAGCTTGGGGGAGGCCAGCAATCAGCCCCAGCATTTT
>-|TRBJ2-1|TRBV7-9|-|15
CASSRSGSSYNEQFF
TGTGCCAGCAGCCGAAGCGGAAGCTCCTACAATGAGCAGTTCTTC
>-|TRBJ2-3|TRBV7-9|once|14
CASSRGDGIDTQYF
TGTGCCAGCAGCCGTGGGGACGGCATAGATACGCAGTATTTT
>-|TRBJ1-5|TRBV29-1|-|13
CSVVSSGNQPQHF
TGCAGCGTTGTTTCTTCGGGCAATCAGCCCCAGCATTTT
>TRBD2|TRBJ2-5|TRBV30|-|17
CAWSVLGLAGGQETQYF
TGTGCCTGGAGTGTACTGGGGCTAGCGGGGGGGCAAGAGACCCAGTACTTC
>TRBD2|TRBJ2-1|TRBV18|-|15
CASSPGTSGSHEQFF
TGTGCCAGCTCACCAGGGACTAGCGGGAGCCATGAGCAGTTCTTC
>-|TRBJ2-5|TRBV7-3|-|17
CASSLREGGRGAETQYF
TGTGCCAGCAGCTTAAGGGAGGGGGGGCGTGGAGCGGAGACCCAGTACTTC
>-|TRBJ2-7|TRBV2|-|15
CASTPHGQRDGEQYF
TGTGCCAGCACCCCCCACGGACAGCGGGACGGCGAGCAGTACTTC
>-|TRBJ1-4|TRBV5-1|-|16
CASSLVSGPTNEKLFF
TGCGCCAGCAGCTTGGTTTCGGGGCCAACTAATGAAAAACTGTTTTTT
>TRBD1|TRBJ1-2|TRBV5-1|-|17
CASSPGQGGFLNYGYTF
TGCGCCAGCAGCCCCGGACAGGGAGGGTTCCTTAACTATGGCTACACCTTC
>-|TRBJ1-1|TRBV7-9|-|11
CASSLEREAFF
TGTGCCAGCAGCTTAGAACGCGAAGCTTTCTTT
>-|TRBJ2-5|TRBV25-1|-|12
CASSAGQETQYF
TGTGCCAGCAGTGCCGGGCAAGAGACCCAGTACTTC
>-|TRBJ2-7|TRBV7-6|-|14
CASSPRLDNYEQYF
TGTGCCAGCAGCCCAAGACTAGACAACTACGAGCAGTACTTC
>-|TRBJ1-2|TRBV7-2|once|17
CASSLMGTDNANYGYTF
TGTGCCAGCAGCTTAATGGGAACAGACAACGCTAACTATGGCTACACCTTC
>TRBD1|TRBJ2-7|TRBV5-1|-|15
CASSLGQGAQGEQYF
TGCGCCAGCAGCTTAGGACAGGGGGCGCAGGGGGAGCAGTACTTC
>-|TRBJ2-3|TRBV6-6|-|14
CASSSQTSTDTQYF
TGTGCCAGCAGTTCCCAGACTAGCACAGATACGCAGTATTTT
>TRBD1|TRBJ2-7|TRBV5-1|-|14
CASSRDRGDYEQYF
TGCGCCAGCAGCCGAGACAGGGGGGATTACGAGCAGTACTTC
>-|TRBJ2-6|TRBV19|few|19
CASSSASAGSSSGANVLTF
TGTGCCAGTAGTAGCGCCTCGGCAGGGAGTTCCTCTGGGGCCAACGTCCTGACTTTC
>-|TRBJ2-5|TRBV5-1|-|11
CASSSQKTQYF
TGCGCCAGCAGCTCACAAAAGACCCAGTACTTC
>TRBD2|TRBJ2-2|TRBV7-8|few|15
CASSSREAATGELFF
TGTGCCAGCAGCTCTCGGGAGGCAGCCACCGGGGAGCTGTTTTTT